The clone carrying this T cell receptor beta chain appeared a single time. Methods used by the authors: Reference gene primers were amplified, and this amplification served to estimate nucleated cell counts. Sequencing used immunoSEQ multiplex PCR; TCRdb keeps in-frame clones, though not all of them. That table is the source of V, J and clone size, and D and trimming were worked out from the DNA. The sample yields about 200,000 clones, around 85% seen once. This sample is part of a study of blood T cell repertoires in COVID-19. V was clipped by 0 bases and J by 6 bases; unmatched bases: 2. Per germline, CDR1 SGHDT and CDR2 YYEEEE. The CDR3 has 14 residues.

Sequencing input: peripheral blood. The gene calls are TRBV5-6 and TRBJ1-5, with 8 bases that match TRBD1. The TCR originated in a man between 60 and 75 years old with COVID-19, enrolled during active disease. The chain's CDR3 is CASSLGQGFQPQHF. The CDR3 nucleotides are TGTGCCAGCAGCTTGGGACAGGGGTTTCAGCCCCAGCATTTT.